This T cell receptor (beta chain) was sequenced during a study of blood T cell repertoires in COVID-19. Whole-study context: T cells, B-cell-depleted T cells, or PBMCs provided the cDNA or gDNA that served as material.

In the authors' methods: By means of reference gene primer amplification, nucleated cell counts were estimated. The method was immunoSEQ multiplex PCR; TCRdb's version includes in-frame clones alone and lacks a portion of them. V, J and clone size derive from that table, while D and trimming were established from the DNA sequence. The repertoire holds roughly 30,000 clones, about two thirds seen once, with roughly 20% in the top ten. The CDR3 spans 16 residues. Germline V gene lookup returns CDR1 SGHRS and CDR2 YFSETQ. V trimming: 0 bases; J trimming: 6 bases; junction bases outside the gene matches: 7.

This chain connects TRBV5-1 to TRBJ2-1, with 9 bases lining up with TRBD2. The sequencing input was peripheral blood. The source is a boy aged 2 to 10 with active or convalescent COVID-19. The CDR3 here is CASSLEGGRAVNEQFF. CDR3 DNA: TGCGCCAGCAGCTTGGAGGGCGGGAGGGCGGTCAATGAGCAGTTCTTC.